Below are 14 T cell receptor beta chains sequenced from a single sample in a study of blood T cell repertoires in COVID-19. Sequenced by immunoSEQ multiplex PCR; TCRdb stores in-frame clones only, minus some. The sample holds about 330,000 clones, more than 90% seen once. Source material: PBMCs or T cells enriched from blood (not recorded which). The receptors were gathered from a woman between 25 and 40 years old who had recovered from COVID-19.

As DNA, the CDR3 is TGTGCCAGCAGTTACAGACCCCAGGAAAACAGGGGCGCAAGCCATGGCTACACCTTC. Translation gives CASSYRPQENRGASHGYTF. The chain links TRBV6-2 or TRBV6-3 to TRBJ1-2; 7 positions match TRBD1. The germline CDR1 and CDR2 sequences are MNHEY and SVGEGT. The CDR3 extends over 19 amino acids. The junction had 21 bases not matched to a gene; V was cut back by 2 bases and J by 6 bases.

V is TRBV18 and J is TRBJ1-1; the match to TRBD1 covers 9 bases. The CDR3 is 15 amino acids. Germline-derived CDR1 and CDR2 are KGHSH and LQKENI. Trimming at V came to 4 bases and at J to 1 base, leaving 4 bases not matched to a gene. CDR3 protein: CASSRGTGPNTEAFF. CDR3 DNA: TGTGCCAGCTCACGTGGGACAGGGCCGAACACTGAAGCTTTCTTT.

The chain employs TRBV5-1 and TRBJ1-1; 7 positions agree with TRBD1. Germline loops: CDR1 SGHRS, CDR2 YFSETQ. The CDR3 covers 16 residues. Trimming took 2 bases from V and 1 from J; bases not matched to a gene: 8. The CDR3, as DNA: TGCGCCAGCAGCTTTCTTGGGGGACAGTCGAACACTGAAGCTTTCTTT. Its translation: CASSFLGGQSNTEAFF.

The V call is TRBV6-5, the J call TRBJ2-1; the match to TRBD2 covers 9 bases. Per germline, CDR1 MNHEY and CDR2 SVGAGI. The CDR3 length is 15 residues. V lost 7 bases and J lost 0; bases outside the gene matches: 4. As DNA, the CDR3 is TGTGCCAGCAATCCGACTAGCGGCTCCTACAATGAGCAGTTCTTC. Translating gives CASNPTSGSYNEQFF.

The chain recombines TRBV6-5 with TRBJ2-2, with 7 bases fitting TRBD2. V trimming: 10 bases; J trimming: 5 bases; junction bases outside the gene matches: 10. The germline V gene encodes CDR1 MNHEY and CDR2 SVGAGI. The length of the CDR3 is 14 residues. CDR3 sequence (DNA): TGTGCCACCCTAGGGAGGGCGCGGACCGGGGAGCTGTTTTTT. Its protein is CATLGRARTGELFF.

The V and J genes are TRBV28 and TRBJ1-2; TRBD1 matches 7 bases. Germline-derived CDR1 and CDR2 are MDHEN and SYDVKM. V was pared by 2 bases and J by 4 bases, with 4 bases of the junction left unmatched. This CDR3 is built from 14 residues. CDR3 DNA: TGTGCCAGCAGTTTAGACAGGGCGGGCTATGGCTACACCTTC. Residues: CASSLDRAGYGYTF.

This chain joins TRBV28 and TRBJ1-5; 9 positions agree with TRBD1. Germline CDR1 is MDHEN and CDR2 is SYDVKM. V shed 6 bases and J 2 bases; nucleotides not matched to a gene: 14. The CDR3 is made up of 18 amino acids. The CDR3 here is CASRRPGSTGGGNQPQHF. For the CDR3, the DNA is TGTGCCAGCAGGAGACCCGGATCGACAGGGGGGGGCAATCAGCCCCAGCATTTT.

The CDR3 protein is CASSLGGNTEAFF. The CDR3 DNA is TGTGCCAGCAGTTTAGGGGGAAACACTGAAGCTTTCTTT. The chain uses TRBV6-5 and TRBJ1-1, with a possible D match to TRBD1 (6 bases). Per the germline V gene, CDR1 is MNHEY and CDR2 is SVGAGI. The CDR3 covers 13 residues. The V end was cut by 4 bases, the J end by 2 bases, with 8 bases between.

The rearrangement links TRBV10-3 to TRBJ2-3, with 10 bases aligning to TRBD2. CDR1 ENHRY and CDR2 SYGVKD come from the germline V gene. The CDR3 length is 14 residues. Unmatched junction bases numbered 6, after V lost 9 bases and J lost 3 bases. The CDR3 reads CAIASGLATDTQYF. The CDR3 DNA sequence: TGTGCCATTGCCTCGGGACTAGCGACAGATACGCAGTATTTT.

The chain carries TRBV2 and TRBJ1-2; D is unresolved. CDR1 SNHLY and CDR2 FYNNEI come from the germline V gene. Trimming took off 5 bases at V and 3 bases at J, with 10 bases between the two ends. This CDR3 comprises 13 residues. CDR3 nucleotides: TGTGCCAGCAGTAAAAGAGCATACTATGGCTACACCTTC. It yields the protein CASSKRAYYGYTF.

The J gene is TRBJ2-7, the V gene TRBV27; 9 bases line up with TRBD1. CDR1 and CDR2 from the germline V gene are MNHEY and SMNVEV (reference sequence). This CDR3 comprises 18 residues. Losses at the gene ends were 5 bases for V and 8 bases for J; bases not matched to a gene: 22. CDR3 nucleotides: TGTGCCAGCAGTACGGTAGCAAGCCAGGGGACAGGGTATGGTCAGCAGTACTTC. Residues: CASSTVASQGTGYGQQYF.

The chain employs TRBV2 and TRBJ1-2; D is unclear. Trimming cost V 2 bases and J 4 bases, with 8 bases left between them. In germline, CDR1 is SNHLY, CDR2 FYNNEI. CDR3 length: 13 residues. In DNA form, the CDR3 reads TGTGCCAGCAGTGAAACAGCCAGCTATGGCTACACCTTC. This encodes CASSETASYGYTF.

The V call is TRBV7-3, the J call TRBJ2-5, with D unresolved. In germline, CDR1 is SGHTA, CDR2 FQGTGA. V lost 4 bases and J lost 9, with 12 bases in between. The CDR3 totals 12 residues. CDR3 loop: CASSSPGAPQYF. The CDR3 nucleotides are TGTGCCAGCAGCTCGCCCGGAGCCCCCCAGTACTTC.

This chain uses TRBV18 with TRBJ2-7; 7 bases are shared with TRBD2. Trimming took 2 bases from V and 6 from J; bases not matched to a gene: 4. The germline CDR1 and CDR2 sequences are KGHSH and LQKENI. The CDR3 totals 13 residues. In nucleotides, the CDR3 is TGTGCCAGCTCACCAGCGGGGGTTGGCGAGCAGTACTTC. Amino acid sequence: CASSPAGVGEQYF.